This T cell receptor (beta chain) was observed in a study of T cells in Graves' hyperthyroidism and ophthalmopathy. Whole-study results and caveats: Among clonotypes expanded in thyroid above 0.001, most were also found in blood.

In the case of this clonotype: What it binds is unknown. A much more abundant neighbour one base away suggests this may be a read error.

Amplification of TCR beta CDR3 regions was performed using RNA transcripts as template. Researchers ran a first-round RT-PCR on the TCR CDR3 using the HTBI primer set. TCRdb passed the multiplex PCR reads through MiXCR, listing each CDR3 protein once. The sample comprises about 350,000 distinct CDR3 sequences, roughly 14% of which are singletons, and around 23% rests with the top ten. Graves' hyperthyroidism qualified as stable when ophthalmopathy did not progress within 18 months. Uncontrolled infection, other autoimmune disease, pregnancy or lactation led to exclusion. Germline V gene sequence: CDR1 SEHNR, CDR2 FQNEAQ (reference sequence). The ends lost 1 base at V and 6 bases at J; junction bases unmatched: 3. The CDR3 contains 13 residues.

Sequenced material: blood. The chain links TRBV7-9 to TRBJ2-7, with 7 bases that match TRBD2. The source of this sequence is a woman in her thirties with Graves' hyperthyroidism. CDR3 DNA: TGTGCCAGCAGCTTAGGCGGGAGTGGCGAGCAGTACTTC. It translates to CASSLGGSGEQYF.